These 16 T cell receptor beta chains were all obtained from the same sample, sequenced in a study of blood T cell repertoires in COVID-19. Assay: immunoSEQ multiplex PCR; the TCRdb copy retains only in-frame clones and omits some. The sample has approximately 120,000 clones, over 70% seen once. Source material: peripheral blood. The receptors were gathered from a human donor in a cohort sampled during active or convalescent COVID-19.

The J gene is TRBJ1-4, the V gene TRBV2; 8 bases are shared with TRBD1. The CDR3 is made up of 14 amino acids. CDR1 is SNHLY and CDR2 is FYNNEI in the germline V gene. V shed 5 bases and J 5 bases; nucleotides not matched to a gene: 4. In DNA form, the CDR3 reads TGTGCCAGCAGTTTCGCAGGGGGCAATGAAAAACTGTTTTTT. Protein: CASSFAGGNEKLFF.

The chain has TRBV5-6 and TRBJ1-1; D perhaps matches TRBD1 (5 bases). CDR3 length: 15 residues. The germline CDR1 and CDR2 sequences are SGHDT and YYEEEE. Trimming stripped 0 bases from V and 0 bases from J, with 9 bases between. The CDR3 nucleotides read TGTGCCAGCAGCTTGGGACAGATCATGAACACTGAAGCTTTCTTT. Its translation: CASSLGQIMNTEAFF.

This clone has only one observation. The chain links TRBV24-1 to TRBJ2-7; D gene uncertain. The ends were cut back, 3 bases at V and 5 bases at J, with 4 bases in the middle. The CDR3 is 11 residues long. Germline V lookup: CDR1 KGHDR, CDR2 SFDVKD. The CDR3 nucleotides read TGTGCCACCAGTGATAGCCACGAGCAGTACTTC. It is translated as CATSDSHEQYF.

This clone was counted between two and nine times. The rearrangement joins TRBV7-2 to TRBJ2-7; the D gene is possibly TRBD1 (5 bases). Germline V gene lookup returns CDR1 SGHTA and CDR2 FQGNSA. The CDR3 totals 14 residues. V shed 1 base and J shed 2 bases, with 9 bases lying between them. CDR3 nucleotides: TGTGCCAGCAGCTTAGGTGACAGTCCCTACGAGCAGTACTTC. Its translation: CASSLGDSPYEQYF. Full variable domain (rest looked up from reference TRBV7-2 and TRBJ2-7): GAGVSQSPSNKVTEKGKDVELRCDPISGHTALYWYRQSLGQGLEFLIYFQGNSAPDKSGLPSDRFSAERTGGSVSTLTIQRTQQEDSAVYLCASSLGDSPYEQYFGPGTRLTVT.

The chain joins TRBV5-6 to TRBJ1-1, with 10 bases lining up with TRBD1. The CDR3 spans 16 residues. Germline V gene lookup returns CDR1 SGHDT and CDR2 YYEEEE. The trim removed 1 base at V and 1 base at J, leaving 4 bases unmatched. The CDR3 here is CASSLLDRGRNTEAFF. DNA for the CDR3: TGTGCCAGCAGCTTGCTTGACAGGGGGCGGAACACTGAAGCTTTCTTT. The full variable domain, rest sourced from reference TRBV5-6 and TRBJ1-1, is DAGVTQSPTHLIKTRGQQVTLRCSPKSGHDTVSWYQQALGQGPQFIFQYYEEEERQRGNFPDRFSGHQFPNYSSELNVNALLLGDSALYLCASSLLDRGRNTEAFFGQGTRLTVV.

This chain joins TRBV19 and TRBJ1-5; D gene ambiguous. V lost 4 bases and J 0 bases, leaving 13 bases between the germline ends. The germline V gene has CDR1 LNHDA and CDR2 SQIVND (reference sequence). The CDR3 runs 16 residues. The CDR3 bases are TGTGCCAGTAGTAGGGAGGGCTTCTATAGCAATCAGCCCCAGCATTTT. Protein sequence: CASSREGFYSNQPQHF.

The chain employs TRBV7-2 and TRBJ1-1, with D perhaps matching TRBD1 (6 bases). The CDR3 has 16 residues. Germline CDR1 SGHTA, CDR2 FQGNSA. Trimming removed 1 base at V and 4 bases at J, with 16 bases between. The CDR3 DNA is TGTGCCAGCAGCTTAGTGCAGGGAGGGGGGAGCACTGAAGCTTTCTTT. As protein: CASSLVQGGGSTEAFF.

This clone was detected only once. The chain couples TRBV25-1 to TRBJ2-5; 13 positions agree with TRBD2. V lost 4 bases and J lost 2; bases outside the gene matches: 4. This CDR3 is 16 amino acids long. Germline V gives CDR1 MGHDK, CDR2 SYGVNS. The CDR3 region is CASSAPGLAGQETQYF. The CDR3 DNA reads TGTGCCAGCAGTGCCCCGGGACTAGCGGGACAAGAGACCCAGTACTTC.

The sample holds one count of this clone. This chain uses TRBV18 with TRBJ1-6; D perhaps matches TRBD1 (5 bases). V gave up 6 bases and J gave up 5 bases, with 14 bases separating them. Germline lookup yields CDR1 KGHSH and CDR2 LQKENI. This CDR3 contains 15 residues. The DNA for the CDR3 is TGTGCCAGCTCCGCTGGGGCGGGAAATAATTCACCCCTCCACTTT. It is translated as CASSAGAGNNSPLHF.

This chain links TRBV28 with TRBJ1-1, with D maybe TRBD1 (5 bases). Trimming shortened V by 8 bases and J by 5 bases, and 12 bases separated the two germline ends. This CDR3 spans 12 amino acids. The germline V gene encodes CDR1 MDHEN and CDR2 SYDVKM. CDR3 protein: CASLAGWTEAFF. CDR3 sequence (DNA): TGTGCCAGCCTGGCAGGGTGGACTGAAGCTTTCTTT.

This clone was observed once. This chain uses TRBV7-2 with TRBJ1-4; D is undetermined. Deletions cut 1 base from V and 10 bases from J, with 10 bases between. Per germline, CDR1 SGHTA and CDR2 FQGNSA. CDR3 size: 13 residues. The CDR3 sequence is CASSLVGVGKLFF. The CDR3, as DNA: TGTGCCAGCAGCTTAGTCGGAGTTGGAAAACTGTTTTTT.

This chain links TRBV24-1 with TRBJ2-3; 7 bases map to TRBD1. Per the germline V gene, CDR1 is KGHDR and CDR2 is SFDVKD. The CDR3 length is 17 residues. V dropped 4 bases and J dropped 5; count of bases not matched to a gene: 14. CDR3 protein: CATSDQRQGGFGDTQYF. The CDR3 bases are TGTGCCACCAGTGACCAACGACAGGGCGGATTTGGAGATACGCAGTATTTT.

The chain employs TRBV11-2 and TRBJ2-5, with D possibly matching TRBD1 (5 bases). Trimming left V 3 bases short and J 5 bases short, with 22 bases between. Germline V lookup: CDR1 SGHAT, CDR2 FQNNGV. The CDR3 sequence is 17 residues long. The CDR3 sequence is CASSFSSAGPSWETQYF. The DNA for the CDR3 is TGTGCCAGCAGCTTCTCTTCGGCAGGGCCCTCCTGGGAGACCCAGTACTTC.

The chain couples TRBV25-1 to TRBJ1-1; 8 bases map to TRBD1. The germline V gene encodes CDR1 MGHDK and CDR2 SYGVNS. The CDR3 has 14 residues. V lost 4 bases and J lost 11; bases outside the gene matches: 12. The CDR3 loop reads CASSVPGQGSAAFF. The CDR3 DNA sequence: TGTGCCAGCAGTGTCCCCGGACAGGGTTCGGCCGCTTTCTTT.

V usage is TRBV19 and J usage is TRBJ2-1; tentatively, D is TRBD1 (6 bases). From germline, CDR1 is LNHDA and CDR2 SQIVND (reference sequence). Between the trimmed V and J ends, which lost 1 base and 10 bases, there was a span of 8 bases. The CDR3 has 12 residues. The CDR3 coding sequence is TGTGCCAGTAGTATAGTCGGACAGGAGCAGTTCTTC. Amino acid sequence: CASSIVGQEQFF.

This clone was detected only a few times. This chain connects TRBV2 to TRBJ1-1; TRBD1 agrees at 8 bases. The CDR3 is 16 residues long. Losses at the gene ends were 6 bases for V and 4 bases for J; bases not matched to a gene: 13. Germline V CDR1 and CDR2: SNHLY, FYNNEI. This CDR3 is CASSATGGGIATEAFF. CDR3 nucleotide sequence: TGTGCCAGCAGCGCTACAGGGGGAGGAATTGCCACTGAAGCTTTCTTT.